What follows are 14 T cell receptor beta chains derived from one specimen sequenced in a study of OX40 agonist ivuxolimab in advanced cancers. The method was immunoSEQ multiplex PCR; TCRdb's version includes in-frame clones alone and lacks a portion of them. The sample consists of tens of thousands of clones, roughly 87% of them appearing once. The sample consisted of CD4+ or CD8+ T cells sorted from blood, taken in a trial of the OX40 agonist ivuxolimab. All receptors derive from an adult with an advanced solid tumor such as melanoma, head and neck, liver or kidney cancer.

The chain couples TRBV6-6 to TRBJ2-7; TRBD1 matches 7 bases. The CDR3 is 14 amino acids. The germline V gene encodes CDR1 MNHNY and CDR2 SVGAGI (reference sequence). Germline trimming cut 5 bases from V and 5 bases from J; bases unmatched to any gene: 9. CDR3 residues: CASSNRTGLNEQYF. CDR3 in DNA: TGTGCCAGCAGTAACCGGACAGGATTGAACGAGCAGTACTTC.

The table lists this clone with many counts. This chain connects TRBV28 to TRBJ1-3; 8 bases agree with TRBD1. J gave up 5 bases and V 7 bases, and 7 bases lay outside the gene matches. Germline CDR1 reads MDHEN; CDR2 reads SYDVKM. The CDR3 covers 14 residues. CDR3 region: CASNPTGERNTIYF. In DNA form, the CDR3 reads TGTGCCAGCAATCCGACAGGGGAAAGAAACACCATATATTTT.

V gene TRBV5-5 combines with J gene TRBJ2-3, with D perhaps matching TRBD1 (7 bases). V dropped 4 bases and J dropped 0 bases, with 15 bases sitting between them. Germline V CDR1 and CDR2: SGHKS, YYEKEE (reference sequence). CDR3 size: 16 residues. The chain's CDR3 is CASSPWGDRSTDTQYF. As DNA, the CDR3 is TGTGCCAGCAGCCCCTGGGGGGACAGAAGCACAGATACGCAGTATTTT.

The V call is TRBV28, the J call TRBJ1-1; D might be TRBD1 (6 bases). V shed 7 bases and J shed 7 bases, with 16 bases lying between them. The CDR3 is made up of 13 amino acids. Germline values: CDR1 MDHEN, CDR2 SYDVKM. The CDR3 spells CASTPSGQYEAFF. In DNA, the CDR3 is TGTGCCAGCACCCCCTCTGGACAGTATGAAGCTTTCTTT.

In its sample, this clone was seen once. The rearrangement links TRBV5-4 to TRBJ2-5, with D possibly matching TRBD2 (6 bases). The germline V and J ends were trimmed by 4 bases and 10 bases, with 11 bases remaining between them. Per the germline V gene, CDR1 is SGHNT and CDR2 is YYREEE (reference sequence). The CDR3 is 11 residues long. The CDR3 DNA is TGTGCCAGCAGCGAGGGAGGTGGCCAGTACTTC. As protein: CASSEGGGQYF. Combining the CDR3 with reference TRBV5-4 and TRBJ2-5 gives the whole variable domain ETGVTQSPTHLIKTRGQQVTLRCSSQSGHNTVSWYQQALGQGPQFIFQYYREEENGRGNFPPRFSGLQFPNYSSELNVNALELDDSALYLCASSEGGGQYFGPGTRLLVL.

The chain combines TRBV6-5 with TRBJ1-1, with unresolved D. CDR3 size: 11 residues. V shed 0 bases and J shed 10 bases, with 6 bases lying between them. The germline V gene encodes CDR1 MNHEY and CDR2 SVGAGI. The CDR3: CASSYSGGAFF. DNA of the CDR3: TGTGCCAGCAGTTACTCGGGCGGAGCTTTCTTT.

The V gene is TRBV29-1, the J gene TRBJ1-2; tentatively, D is TRBD1 (5 bases). Deletions cut 4 bases from V and 4 bases from J, with 16 bases between. CDR3 length: 14 residues. Germline CDR1 SQVTM, CDR2 ANQGSEA. This chain's CDR3 is CSVVLAGNSYGYTF. The CDR3 coding sequence is TGCAGCGTTGTATTGGCAGGGAACTCCTATGGCTACACCTTC. The variable domain in full, completed from reference TRBV29-1 and TRBJ1-2, reads SAVISQKPSRDICQRGTSLTIQCQVDSQVTMMFWYRQQPGQSLTLIATANQGSEATYESGFVIDKFPISRPNLTFSTLTVSNMSPEDSSIYLCSVVLAGNSYGYTFGSGTRLTVV.

V usage is TRBV27 and J usage is TRBJ2-1; TRBD2 agrees at 9 bases. This CDR3 is built from 15 residues. V dropped 5 bases and J dropped 4; count of bases not matched to a gene: 6. The germline CDR1 and CDR2 sequences are MNHEY and SMNVEV (reference sequence). CDR3 in DNA: TGTGCCAGCAGTCCGGGACTAGCTGGATACAATGAGCAGTTCTTC. Encoded protein: CASSPGLAGYNEQFF.

Turning to this clone: The conserved phenylalanine or tryptophan normally closing the CDR3 is absent here, so this likely arose from a read error. It is unclear where the CDR3 begins or ends on the DNA, so no DNA is shown, and the CDR3 is as TCRdb lists it. This chain uses TRBV6-5 with TRBJ2-7; TRBD2 is taken as the D call from the table, unchecked against the DNA. The CDR3 is 10 residues long, counting both termini. The germline gives CDR1 MNHEY, CDR2 SVGAGI. This CDR3 reads CASSYRTSIR.

The rearrangement links TRBV4-1 to TRBJ1-3; 8 bases are shared with TRBD1. This CDR3 spans 17 amino acids. CDR1 is MGHRA and CDR2 is YSYEKL in the germline V gene. The V and J ends lost 4 bases and 0 bases, in that order; junction bases with no gene match: 8. The CDR3 nucleotides read TGCGCCAGCAGCCCCCCGGGACAGGAATTCTCTGGAAACACCATATATTTT. Amino acid sequence: CASSPPGQEFSGNTIYF.

The rearrangement uses TRBV11-3 and TRBJ2-2; 8 bases line up with TRBD2. Germline CDR1 and CDR2: SGHNT and YENEEA. The CDR3 runs 16 residues. J gave up 4 bases and V 5 bases, and 9 bases lay outside the gene matches. CDR3 nucleotides: TGTGCCAGCAGCGACCTTAGCGGGATCGGCACCGGGGAGCTGTTTTTT. Protein sequence: CASSDLSGIGTGELFF.

The chain employs TRBV27 and TRBJ2-1; D is unresolved. The CDR3 has 14 residues. V gave up 6 bases and J gave up 0 bases, with 9 bases separating them. Germline V gene sequence: CDR1 MNHEY, CDR2 SMNVEV (reference sequence). CDR3 sequence: CASRLLSSYNEQFF. The CDR3 DNA reads as TGTGCCAGCAGACTCCTTAGCTCCTACAATGAGCAGTTCTTC.

This clone has a handful of counts. This chain joins TRBV29-1 and TRBJ2-1, with 7 bases matching TRBD2. The CDR3 consists of 14 residues. The junction had 8 bases not matched to a gene; V was cut back by 3 bases and J by 6 bases. Germline-derived CDR1 and CDR2 are SQVTM and ANQGSEA. CDR3 region: CSVDLAEIFNEQFF. The CDR3 DNA is TGCAGCGTTGACCTAGCGGAGATTTTCAATGAGCAGTTCTTC.

This clone was counted only a few times. This sequence joins TRBV2 and TRBJ2-7, with unresolved D. CDR3 length equals 10 residues. Germline CDR1 SNHLY, CDR2 FYNNEI. Trimming removed 4 bases at V and 6 bases at J, with 4 bases between. The CDR3 DNA is TGTGCCAGCAGTGGCTTCGAGCAGTACGTC. Residues: CASSGFEQYV.